The 21 T cell receptor beta chains given below trace back to one sample, sequenced in a study of T cells in Graves' hyperthyroidism and ophthalmopathy. RNA transcripts yielded amplified TCR beta CDR3 regions. HTBI primers drove first-round RT-PCR of the TCR CDR3. MiXCR, run by TCRdb on the multiplex PCR reads, gives a single entry per CDR3 protein. The data contain a few hundred thousand distinct CDR3 sequences, around 46% of them seen just once; the ten biggest clones take up just over 8%. The sequencing sample was made of peripheral blood or thyroid tissue (not recorded which). Receptors were obtained from a woman in her late teens or twenties with Graves' hyperthyroidism.

The chain has TRBV7-8 and TRBJ1-5, with TRBD1 as a possible D gene (6 bases). The CDR3 extends over 15 amino acids. The germline V gene encodes CDR1 SGHVS and CDR2 FQNEAQ. V lost 4 bases to trimming and J lost 6 bases, with 16 bases between them. CDR3: CASSSRTDPSQPQHF. CDR3 nucleotide sequence: TGTGCCAGCAGCTCCCGGACAGACCCCAGTCAGCCCCAGCATTTT.

This clonotype was found many times. The chain has TRBV7-2 and TRBJ1-1, with D unclear. This CDR3 region has 14 residues. V dropped 2 bases and J dropped 0 bases, with 7 bases sitting between them. Germline loops: CDR1 SGHTA, CDR2 FQGNSA. The DNA of the CDR3 is TGTGCCAGCAGCTTACAGGCTCTGAACACTGAAGCTTTCTTT. This translates into CASSLQALNTEAFF.

Many counts were recorded for this clonotype. The chain has TRBV7-3 and TRBJ1-1; weak D call: TRBD1 (5 bases). Between the trimmed V and J ends, which lost 0 bases and 3 bases, there was a span of 11 bases. Germline V gene lookup returns CDR1 SGHTA and CDR2 FQGTGA. The CDR3 totals 15 residues. In DNA, the CDR3 is TGTGCCAGCAGCTTAACCCCGAGGGACCACACTGAAGCTTTCTTT. Residues: CASSLTPRDHTEAFF.

This clonotype was counted many times. The chain is built from TRBV15 and TRBJ1-4, with a possible D match to TRBD1 (5 bases). V shed 9 bases and J shed 3 bases, with 11 bases lying between them. The CDR3 sequence is 13 residues long. From germline, CDR1 is LNHNV and CDR2 YYDKDF (reference sequence). The CDR3 coding sequence is TGTGCCACACAAAGGGGATCTAATGAAAAACTGTTTTTT. This encodes CATQRGSNEKLFF.

The V call is TRBV29-1, the J call TRBJ1-1, with a weak D call TRBD1 (5 bases). Looked up from germline, CDR1 is SQVTM and CDR2 is ANQGSEA. Deletions cut 6 bases from V and 3 bases from J, with 17 bases between. The CDR3 runs 14 residues. CDR3 in DNA: TGCAGCGTGCTGGCGGGGCCGGGGGACACTGAAGCTTTCTTT. Translation gives CSVLAGPGDTEAFF.

The chain combines TRBV7-9 with TRBJ1-5, with D perhaps matching TRBD1 (5 bases). The germline V gene encodes CDR1 SEHNR and CDR2 FQNEAQ (reference sequence). V was cut by 8 bases and J by 7 bases, with 15 bases left in between. This CDR3 has 13 amino acids. CDR3 coding DNA: TGTGCCAGCTCGACGCAGGGTGAACAGCCCCAGCATTTT. This encodes CASSTQGEQPQHF.

The genes are TRBV6-5 and TRBJ1-1, with D perhaps matching TRBD1 (6 bases). V lost 4 bases, J lost 5 bases, and 17 bases lay in between. The germline gives CDR1 MNHEY, CDR2 SVGAGI. CDR3 length equals 15 residues. The DNA of the CDR3 is TGTGCCAGCAGTTCCCGAGGGGGGGCGCGGACTGAAGCTTTCTTT. Its translation: CASSSRGGARTEAFF.

The chain recombines TRBV12-3 or TRBV12-4 with TRBJ1-1, with TRBD1 matching 10 bases. CDR3 length: 13 amino acids. The trim removed 3 bases at V and 9 bases at J, leaving 4 bases unmatched. Here the CDR3 DNA reads TGTGCCAGCAGTTTCAGACAGGGGGCGAAAGCTTTCTTT. It codes for CASSFRQGAKAFF.

This clonotype was counted a few times. In DNA, the CDR3 is TGTGCCAGCAGCGTTCGGACGGATAACTATGGCTACACCTTC. It specifies CASSVRTDNYGYTF. The gene calls are TRBV9 and TRBJ1-2, with no clear D. The length of the CDR3 is 14 residues. The germline gives CDR1 SGDLS, CDR2 YYNGEE. V gave up 2 bases and J gave up 1 base, with 9 bases separating them. The variable domain in full, with the rest retrieved from reference TRBV9 and TRBJ1-2, is DSGVTQTPKHLITATGQRVTLRCSPRSGDLSVYWYQQSLDQGLQFLIQYYNGEERAKGNILERFSAQQFPDLHSELNLSSLELGDSALYFCASSVRTDNYGYTFGSGTRLTVV.

CDR3 coding DNA: TGTGCCAGCAGTAAATATTGGAACACTGAAGCTTTCTTT. This encodes CASSKYWNTEAFF. The chain carries TRBV11-2 and TRBJ1-1; D is ambiguous. Deletions cut 6 bases from V and 1 base from J, with 9 bases between. There are 13 residues in the CDR3. The germline V gene has CDR1 SGHAT and CDR2 FQNNGV.

This clonotype was seen many times. The CDR3 DNA reads as TGTGCCAGCACCCCGGGGGGGTTCAACGAGCAGTACTTC. Translating gives CASTPGGFNEQYF. V is TRBV7-9 and J is TRBJ2-7; TRBD2 agrees at 8 bases. The germline V gene has CDR1 SEHNR and CDR2 FQNEAQ (reference sequence). The V gene end was trimmed by 7 bases and the J gene end by 5 bases; junction bases not matched to a gene: 7. There are 13 residues in the CDR3.

This clonotype appeared many times. V gene TRBV9 combines with J gene TRBJ2-7, with D unclear. The CDR3 sequence is 13 residues long. CDR1 is SGDLS and CDR2 is YYNGEE in the germline V gene. V lost 2 bases and J 0 bases, leaving 6 bases between the germline ends. CDR3 sequence reads: CASSVASSYEQYF. The CDR3 DNA reads as TGTGCCAGCAGCGTCGCCAGCTCCTACGAGCAGTACTTC.

J is TRBJ1-1 and V is TRBV10-3; D ambiguous. CDR1 is ENHRY, CDR2 SYGVKD, per germline. The CDR3 is 12 residues long. The V gene lost 0 bases and the J gene lost 11 bases, with 10 bases spanning the gap. The CDR3 loop is CAISESRRDAFF. CDR3 DNA: TGTGCCATCAGTGAGTCGAGACGGGATGCTTTCTTT.

The chain couples TRBV7-9 to TRBJ2-6; D assignment may be TRBD1 or TRBD2 (5 bases each). Trimming removed 1 base from V and 0 bases from J, with 7 bases in between. Germline V CDR1 and CDR2: SEHNR, FQNEAQ (reference sequence). CDR3 length equals 16 residues. The CDR3 spells CASSLGGGSGANVLTF. CDR3 nucleotides: TGTGCCAGCAGCTTAGGTGGGGGCTCTGGGGCCAACGTCCTGACTTTC. The entire variable domain, with the rest obtained from reference TRBV7-9 and TRBJ2-6, is as follows: DTGVSQNPRHKITKRGQNVTFRCDPISEHNRLYWYRQTLGQGPEFLTYFQNEAQLEKSRLLSDRFSAERPKGSFSTLEIQRTEQGDSAMYLCASSLGGGSGANVLTFGAGSRLTVL.

The CDR3 loop is CASSWFSDQPQHF. Here the CDR3 DNA reads TGTGCCAGCAGCTGGTTCTCGGATCAGCCCCAGCATTTT. This chain uses TRBV19 with TRBJ1-5; D is undetermined. The germline gives CDR1 LNHDA, CDR2 SQIVND (reference sequence). Trimming pared 9 bases from V and 5 bases from J, leaving 14 bases between. This CDR3 comprises 13 residues.

The chain uses TRBV2 and TRBJ1-1, with TRBD1 matching over 7 bases. The V and J ends lost 5 bases and 0 bases, in that order; junction bases with no gene match: 6. The CDR3 has 15 amino acids. Germline CDR1 and CDR2: SNHLY and FYNNEI. CDR3 nucleotides: TGTGCCAGCAGTAGCAAGGGGGCAATGAACACTGAAGCTTTCTTT. Protein: CASSSKGAMNTEAFF.

This chain joins TRBV29-1 and TRBJ2-7; TRBD1 aligns across 7 bases. Trimming cost V 4 bases and J 2 bases; bases outside gene matches: 14. Germline-derived CDR1 and CDR2 are SQVTM and ANQGSEA. The CDR3 is 16 residues long. CDR3 nucleotides: TGCAGCGTTGTTCGGGAAAAGGGGGCTGAAACCTACGAGCAGTACTTC. This codes for CSVVREKGAETYEQYF.

This clonotype was counted between two and nine times. The chain has TRBV2 and TRBJ2-7, with 11 bases that match TRBD2. Trimming cost V 8 bases and J 7 bases; bases outside gene matches: 19. CDR1 and CDR2 (germline): SNHLY, FYNNEI. The length of the CDR3 is 17 residues. The CDR3 region is CASSETLTSGARLEQYF. CDR3 nucleotides: TGTGCCAGCTCCGAGACATTGACTAGCGGGGCCCGTTTAGAGCAGTACTTC.

The gene calls are TRBV29-1 and TRBJ1-2; 7 bases align to TRBD1. V was pared by 7 bases and J by 2 bases, with 4 bases of the junction left unmatched. Germline V gene data show CDR1 as SQVTM and CDR2 as ANQGSEA. The CDR3 extends over 12 amino acids. CDR3 nucleotides: TGCAGCGCACCGGGACAGAACTATGGCTACACCTTC. It specifies CSAPGQNYGYTF.

J is TRBJ1-4 and V is TRBV10-3; D call uncertain. The CDR3 is 13 amino acids. The germline CDR1 and CDR2 sequences are ENHRY and SYGVKD. V dropped 4 bases and J dropped 7 bases, with 10 bases sitting between them. The CDR3 spells CAISAGWAEKLFF. Here the CDR3 DNA reads TGTGCCATCAGTGCTGGCTGGGCTGAAAAACTGTTTTTT.

This clonotype was counted a few times. The chain is built from TRBV7-6 and TRBJ1-2, with 8 nucleotides matching TRBD1. Losses at the gene ends were 5 bases for V and 4 bases for J; bases not matched to a gene: 6. In germline, CDR1 is SGHVS, CDR2 FNYEAQ. The CDR3 is made up of 14 amino acids. Written as DNA, the CDR3 is TGTGCCAGCAGCGGACAGGGACTTATCTATGGCTACACCTTC. Translated, it gives CASSGQGLIYGYTF.